This T cell receptor beta chain is drawn from a study of CD8 T cells in ankylosing spondylitis. The study's findings and limits: What appeared characteristic of ankylosing spondylitis blood was a TCR beta motif of fewer than ten highly homologous variants.

From the 5' RACE reads, TCRdb called clonotypes with MiXCR, one entry per CDR3 protein. This sample has about 450,000 distinct CDR3 sequences, with around 26% found just once. Deletions cut 4 bases from V and 1 base from J, with 7 bases between. Germline V CDR1 and CDR2: LGHDT, YNNKEL (reference sequence). This CDR3 spans 13 amino acids. This clonotype was found a few times. Its antigen is unknown. The V gene is TRBV3-1, the J gene TRBJ1-1; the D is unclear. The material sequenced was blood, either unsorted or a sorted T cell fraction (not recorded which). This clonotype was obtained from a male donor with ankylosing spondylitis. CDR3 in DNA: TGTGCCAGCAGCCCCCCACCGAACACTGAAGCTTTCTTT. Residues: CASSPPPNTEAFF.